The clone carrying this T cell receptor beta chain was detected ten times or more. Its antigen is unknown. This sample stems from a study of human T cells and chemical hapten exposure. Study conclusions and caveats: DPC sensitization produced no change in TCRs with frequency above 1 in 1000. Counts of expanded TCRs at PT1 were positively correlated with patch test score.

Authors' methods: Counting gave a median of around 89,000 TCRs per sample, with values ranging from about 20,000 to 750,000. One entry per CDR3 protein, called by TCRdb with MiXCR from the RACE reads. None of the V and J calls come from the authors' own analysis; TCRdb made them. Of 85,000 or so distinct CDR3 sequences in the sample, approximately 10% are singletons; the top ten hold 1.6%. The V gene lost 2 bases and the J gene lost 1 base, with 14 bases spanning the gap. The CDR3 length is 16 residues. Germline V gives CDR1 MNHNY, CDR2 SVGAGI (reference sequence). Sample time point: patch test 2, 6 weeks after DPC sensitization. The sample's treatment: therapeutic diphenylcyclopropenone sensitization with weekly scalp DPC. The starting material, unfractionated whole blood, was used for total RNA extraction.

The sequence was collected from a man younger than 35 with alopecia areata. Some clones in this sample may be carry-over from other donors' samples. Sequencing used whole blood, obtained in connection with sensitization to the hapten diphenylcyclopropenone (DPC). The chain uses TRBV6-6 and TRBJ1-1, with a tentative D call TRBD1 (6 bases). The CDR3 loop reads CASSYPEGGRNTEAFF. The CDR3 DNA reads TGTGCCAGCAGTTACCCGGAAGGGGGAAGGAACACTGAAGCTTTCTTT.